A single T cell receptor (beta chain) is shown here with its context. This sample stems from a study of blood T cells in healthy people across ages. Through a sample-barcoded 5' primer and a J-beta primer mix, a second PCR was run for about 6 to 11 cycles. TCRdb redid the calling of the 5' RACE reads with MiXCR, one entry per CDR3 protein. The table has about 830,000 distinct CDR3 sequences, around 68% seen once. The TCR originated in a man aged 30 to 45 in good health. The sequenced sample was blood.

DNA for the CDR3: TGTGCCAGCAGCCCGGGGACAGGGTACAAAAACATTCAGTACTTC. Amino acids: CASSPGTGYKNIQYF. The V gene is TRBV7-2, the J gene TRBJ2-4; 9 nucleotides align to TRBD1. This CDR3 has 15 residues. The ends lost 5 bases at V and 3 bases at J; junction bases unmatched: 5. The germline CDR1 and CDR2 sequences are SGHTA and FQGNSA.